The rows below give T cell receptor beta chains drawn from one sample of a study of shared clonotypes between healthy human individuals. Only in-frame clones appear in the TCRdb table, and some are missing; sequencing was by immunoSEQ multiplex PCR. The sample has approximately 2.1 million clones; 93% are singletons. The sample was naive CD4+ T cells from PBMCs. These receptors all come from a man aged 18 to 30 in good health. Some clones in this sample may be carry-over from other donors' samples. The conserved cysteine and the conserved F or W are not part of the CDR3 here. The size entry is marked missing in some rows and otherwise reads once, few, many or a size class.

J: TRBJ2-4
V: TRBV19
size: -
length: 15
CDR3: ASSRGATFDAKNIQY

J: TRBJ1-2
V: TRBV4-1
size: -
length: 14
CDR3: ASSQVTGEPNYGYT

J: TRBJ1-2
V: TRBV6-1
size: -
length: 9
CDR3: ASSALYGYT

J: TRBJ2-1
V: TRBV27
size: -
length: 16
CDR3: ASSPKGDYPSSYNEQF

J: TRBJ2-1
V: TRBV7-3
size: -
length: 12
CDR3: ASSSGVTSGEQF

J: TRBJ1-1
V: TRBV30
size: -
length: 11
CDR3: AWSRQLNTEAF

J: TRBJ2-7
V: TRBV11-2
size: -
length: 13
CDR3: ASSLALKTAFEQY

J: TRBJ2-1
V: TRBV11-3
size: -
length: 15
CDR3: ASSLGGLAGFYNEQF

J: TRBJ1-6
V: TRBV10-2
size: -
length: 15
CDR3: ASSEKLQGRVDSPLH

J: TRBJ2-1
V: TRBV6-5
size: once
length: 13
CDR3: ASRPRGLAGGEQF

J: TRBJ1-1
V: TRBV7-2
size: -
length: 13
CDR3: ASSSETGRGTEAF

J: TRBJ2-7
V: TRBV15
size: -
length: 14
CDR3: ATSRLNHRRSYEQY

J: TRBJ1-1
V: TRBV2
size: -
length: 12
CDR3: ASIGQGELTEAF

J: TRBJ1-4
V: TRBV30
size: -
length: 13
CDR3: AWSVSGTGTVKLF

J: TRBJ2-2
V: TRBV9
size: -
length: 15
CDR3: ASSRLNGGTNTGELF

J: TRBJ1-4
V: TRBV7-9
size: -
length: 10
CDR3: ASSPVTEKLF

J: TRBJ2-1
V: TRBV27
size: once
length: 11
CDR3: ASMPGGYGEQF

J: TRBJ1-5
V: TRBV19
size: -
length: 13
CDR3: ASSIWGQGDQPQH

J: TRBJ2-3
V: TRBV11-1
size: once
length: 13
CDR3: ASSLEGPRADTQY

J: TRBJ1-5
V: TRBV2
size: -
length: 11
CDR3: ASSLIGNQPQH

J: TRBJ1-5
V: TRBV19
size: few
length: 11
CDR3: ASRNRRDQPQH

J: TRBJ1-2
V: TRBV30
size: -
length: 11
CDR3: AWSTGQLYGYT

J: TRBJ1-5
V: TRBV27
size: -
length: 17
CDR3: ASSQRPGQGIAGNQPQH

J: TRBJ2-7
V: TRBV13
size: -
length: 13
CDR3: ASSSSYRGGYEQY

J: TRBJ2-1
V: TRBV5-1
size: -
length: 10
CDR3: ASSLDGDPQF

J: TRBJ2-1
V: TRBV6-5
size: -
length: 12
CDR3: ASSSDFPGNEQF

J: TRBJ2-1
V: TRBV7-3
size: -
length: 13
CDR3: ASSFSGISYNEQF

J: TRBJ2-7
V: TRBV2
size: -
length: 10
CDR3: ASSWTPHEQY

J: TRBJ2-2
V: TRBV30
size: few
length: 11
CDR3: AWSVGGPGELF

J: TRBJ1-1
V: TRBV5-4
size: -
length: 11
CDR3: ASSLGGHTEAF

J: TRBJ2-2
V: TRBV11-3
size: once
length: 13
CDR3: ASRTGTAAGGELF

J: TRBJ2-2
V: TRBV6-5
size: -
length: 14
CDR3: ASSSIGGANTGELF

J: TRBJ1-2
V: TRBV6-1
size: -
length: 14
CDR3: ASSDLGLLKGYGYT

J: TRBJ1-1
V: TRBV2
size: -
length: 12
CDR3: ASTQAVMNTEAF

J: TRBJ1-2
V: TRBV28
size: once
length: 12
CDR3: ASSYRDRVYGYT

J: TRBJ1-2
V: TRBV30
size: -
length: 13
CDR3: AWNQTGWVGYGYT

J: TRBJ2-3
V: TRBV9
size: -
length: 12
CDR3: ASSERTGPDTQY

J: TRBJ2-7
V: TRBV19
size: -
length: 14
CDR3: ASSTLPSGGSYEQY

J: TRBJ2-1
V: TRBV4-1
size: once
length: 14
CDR3: ASSQATGQGYNEQF

J: TRBJ2-3
V: TRBV7-2
size: -
length: 10
CDR3: ASSDSTDTQY

J: TRBJ2-1
V: TRBV18
size: -
length: 10
CDR3: ASSPLRNEQF

J: TRBJ2-1
V: TRBV7-6
size: -
length: 14
CDR3: ASSWGWREPYNEQF

J: TRBJ2-1
V: TRBV7-2
size: -
length: 10
CDR3: ASSSTSNEQF

J: TRBJ1-1
V: TRBV28
size: -
length: 11
CDR3: ASVGWIETEAF

J: TRBJ2-1
V: TRBV5-1
size: -
length: 15
CDR3: ASSLPAGQGAQSEQF

J: TRBJ2-7
V: TRBV27
size: -
length: 11
CDR3: ASSPYISYEQY

J: TRBJ2-3
V: TRBV30
size: -
length: 10
CDR3: AWSLPGQTQY